This record looks at one T cell receptor beta chain sequence and its context. As processed by the authors: Using reference gene primer amplification, nucleated cell counts were estimated. Using immunoSEQ multiplex PCR, the repertoire was profiled, and TCRdb retains in-frame clones only, with some absent. V and J calls and clone size are copied from that table; D and trimming were computed from the DNA. The sample holds some 130,000 clones, roughly four fifths seen once. This sample stems from a study of blood T cell repertoires in COVID-19. Study overall: Samples of COVID-19 (acute and convalescent) were obtained from the United States, Italy and Spain. Sample material is recorded as cDNA or gDNA derived from T cells, B-cell-depleted T cells, or PBMCs.

The CDR3 length is 15 residues. V shed 5 bases, J shed 7 bases, and the junction held 7 bases outside the gene matches. Germline CDR1 is MNHEY and CDR2 is SMNVEV (reference sequence). The source material was peripheral blood. The sequence came from a human donor in a cohort sampled during active COVID-19. The chain couples TRBV27 to TRBJ2-1; 11 nucleotides align to TRBD2. In nucleotides, the CDR3 is TGTGCCAGCAGTCTGGGCCTAGCGGGGGGTAATGAGCAGTTCTTC. This sequence encodes CASSLGLAGGNEQFF.